This T cell receptor (beta chain) was found in a study of blood T cell repertoires in COVID-19. Study as a whole: COVID-19 samples from acute and convalescent phases originated in the United States, Italy and Spain.

This CDR3 spans 13 amino acids. Germline V lookup: CDR1 LNHDA, CDR2 SQIVND (reference sequence). Trimming shortened V by 6 bases and J by 6 bases, and 11 bases separated the two germline ends. Per the original methods: How many nucleated cells were present was estimated from reference gene primer amplification. TCRdb keeps only in-frame clones here, not all; method: immunoSEQ multiplex PCR. The DNA gave D and trimming, while V, J and clone size come from that table. This repertoire shows about 410,000 clones, 70% to 90% found once; its top ten account for around 1.4%. The sequence came from a woman aged 30 to 39 with active or convalescent COVID-19. The genes are TRBV19 and TRBJ2-2, with D maybe TRBD2 (6 bases). Sequenced: peripheral blood. The CDR3 loop is CASRDSGSGELFF. CDR3 coding DNA: TGTGCCAGTAGAGACAGCGGGTCCGGGGAGCTGTTTTTT.